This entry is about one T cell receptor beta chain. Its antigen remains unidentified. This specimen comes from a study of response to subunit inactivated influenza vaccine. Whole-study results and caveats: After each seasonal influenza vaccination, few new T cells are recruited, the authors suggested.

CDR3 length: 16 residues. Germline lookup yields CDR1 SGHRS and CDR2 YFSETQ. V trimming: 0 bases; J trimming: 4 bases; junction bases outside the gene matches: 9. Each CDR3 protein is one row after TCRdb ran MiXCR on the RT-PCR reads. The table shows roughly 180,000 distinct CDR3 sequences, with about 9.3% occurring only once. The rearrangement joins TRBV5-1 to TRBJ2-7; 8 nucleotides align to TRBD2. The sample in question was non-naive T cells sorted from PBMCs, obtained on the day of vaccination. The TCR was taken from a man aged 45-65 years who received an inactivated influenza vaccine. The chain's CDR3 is CASSLASGRGGYEQYF. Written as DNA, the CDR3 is TGCGCCAGCAGCTTGGCATCAGGACGGGGGGGGTACGAGCAGTACTTC.